This TCR beta chain was recorded in a study of blood T cell repertoires in COVID-19. Method: immunoSEQ multiplex PCR; TCRdb's copy keeps in-frame clones and lacks some. Among 120,000 to 150,000 clones listed, roughly 84% were seen once. Germline V gene lookup returns CDR1 SGHDT and CDR2 YYEEEE. The CDR3 consists of 15 residues. The V and J ends lost 5 bases and 3 bases respectively, with 14 bases between them. The receptor was isolated from a human donor in a cohort sampled during active COVID-19. The V gene is TRBV5-6, the J gene TRBJ2-2; TRBD1 might be the D (6 bases). Sequenced sample: peripheral blood. CDR3 DNA: TGTGCCAGCAGAACACAGGGTCCGGACACCGGGGAGCTGTTTTTT. It is translated as CASRTQGPDTGELFF.